The clone carrying this TCR beta chain was seen a single time. The antigen is unknown. This sample was included in a study of human T cells and chemical hapten exposure. Study-wide results and caveats: Relative to controls, expanded TCRs formed significantly more large CDR3 similarity clusters.

TCRdb reprocessed the RACE reads with MiXCR, giving one entry per CDR3 protein. The data show some 120,000 distinct CDR3 sequences, 12% seen once. The time point here: patch test 1, 2 weeks after DPC sensitization. Treatment described: therapeutic diphenylcyclopropenone sensitization with weekly scalp DPC. The receptor's source is a woman in her forties or fifties with alopecia areata. Some clones in this sample may be carry-over from other donors' samples. This specimen consisted of whole blood, obtained in connection with sensitization to the hapten diphenylcyclopropenone (DPC).

CDR3 region: CATQTAGNEQFF. In DNA, the CDR3 is TGTGCCACTCAGACTGCCGGTAATGAGCAGTTCTTC. The chain has TRBV10-3 and TRBJ2-1; D is unclear. Germline lookup yields CDR1 ENHRY and CDR2 SYGVKD. V shed 10 bases and J shed 7 bases, with 14 bases lying between them. The CDR3 has 12 residues.